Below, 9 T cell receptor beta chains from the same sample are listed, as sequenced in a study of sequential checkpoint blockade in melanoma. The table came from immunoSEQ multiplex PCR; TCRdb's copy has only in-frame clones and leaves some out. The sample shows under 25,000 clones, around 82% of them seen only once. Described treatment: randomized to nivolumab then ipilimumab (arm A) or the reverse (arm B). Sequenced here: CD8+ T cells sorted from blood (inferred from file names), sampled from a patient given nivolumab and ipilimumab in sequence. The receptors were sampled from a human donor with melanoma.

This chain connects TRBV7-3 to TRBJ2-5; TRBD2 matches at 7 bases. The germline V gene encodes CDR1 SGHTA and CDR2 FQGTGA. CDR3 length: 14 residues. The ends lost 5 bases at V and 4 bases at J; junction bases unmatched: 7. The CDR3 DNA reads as TGTGCCAGCAGCCAAAACTCGGGAGGAGAGACCCAGTACTTC. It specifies CASSQNSGGETQYF.

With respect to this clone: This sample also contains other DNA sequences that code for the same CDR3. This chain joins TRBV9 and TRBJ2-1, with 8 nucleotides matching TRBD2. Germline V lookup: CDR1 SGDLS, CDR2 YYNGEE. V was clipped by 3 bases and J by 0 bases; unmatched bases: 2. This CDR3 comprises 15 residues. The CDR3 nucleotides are TGTGCCAGCAGCGCAAGCGGGAGCTCCTACAATGAGCAGTTCTTC. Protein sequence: CASSASGSSYNEQFF. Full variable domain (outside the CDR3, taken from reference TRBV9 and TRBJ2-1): DSGVTQTPKHLITATGQRVTLRCSPRSGDLSVYWYQQSLDQGLQFLIQYYNGEERAKGNILERFSAQQFPDLHSELNLSSLELGDSALYFCASSASGSSYNEQFFGPGTRLTVL.

The CDR3 region has the DNA TGTGCCAGCAGCAAAGCGCAAGGGGGCGGCACTGAAGCTTTCTTT. Its translation: CASSKAQGGGTEAFF. The chain couples TRBV21-1 to TRBJ1-1; no DNA check was done on the table's D call, TRBD1. TRBV21-1 constitutes a pseudogene. There are 15 residues in the CDR3.

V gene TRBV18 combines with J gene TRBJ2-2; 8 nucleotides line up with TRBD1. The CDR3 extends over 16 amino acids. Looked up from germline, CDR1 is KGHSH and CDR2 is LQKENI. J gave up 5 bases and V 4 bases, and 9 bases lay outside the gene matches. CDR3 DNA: TGTGCCAGCTCACTACGCCAGGGGGCAAAGACCGGGGAGCTGTTTTTT. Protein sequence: CASSLRQGAKTGELFF.

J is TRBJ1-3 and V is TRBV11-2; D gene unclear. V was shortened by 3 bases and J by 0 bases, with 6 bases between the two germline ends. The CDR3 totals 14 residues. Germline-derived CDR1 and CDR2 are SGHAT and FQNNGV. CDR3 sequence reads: CASSLAASGNTIYF. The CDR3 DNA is TGTGCCAGCAGCTTGGCGGCCTCTGGAAACACCATATATTTT.

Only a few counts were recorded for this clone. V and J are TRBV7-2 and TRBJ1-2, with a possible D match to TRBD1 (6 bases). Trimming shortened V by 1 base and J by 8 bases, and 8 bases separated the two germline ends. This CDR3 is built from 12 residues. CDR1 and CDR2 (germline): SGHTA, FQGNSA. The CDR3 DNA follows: TGTGCCAGCAGCTTAGACAGGGACGGCTACACCTTC. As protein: CASSLDRDGYTF.

In DNA, the CDR3 is TGTGCCAGCAGCTTAGCGAGCTCCTACAATGAGCAGTTCTTC. Translating gives CASSLASSYNEQFF. V usage is TRBV11-2 and J usage is TRBJ2-1; D remains unclear. V lost 1 base and J lost 0, with 4 bases in between. The CDR3 runs to 14 residues. Germline lookup yields CDR1 SGHAT and CDR2 FQNNGV.

The DNA for the CDR3 is TGTGCCAGCTCACCACAGGGACAGGGTACCGGGGAGCTGTTTTTT. Translated, it gives CASSPQGQGTGELFF. This chain connects TRBV18 to TRBJ2-2; 9 bases map to TRBD1. CDR3 length: 15 amino acids. Trimming at V came to 1 base and at J to 5 bases, leaving 2 bases not matched to a gene. In germline, CDR1 is KGHSH, CDR2 LQKENI.

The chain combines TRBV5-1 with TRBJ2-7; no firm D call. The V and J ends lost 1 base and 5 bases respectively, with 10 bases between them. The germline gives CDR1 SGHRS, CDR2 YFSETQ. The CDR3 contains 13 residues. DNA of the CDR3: TGCGCCAGCAGCTTGAGCAGGTTAGACGAGCAGTACTTC. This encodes CASSLSRLDEQYF.